Described below is a single TCR beta chain sequence and its context. At the DNA level, this CDR3 is encoded by other sequences in the same sample as well. These data belong to a study of blood T cell repertoires in COVID-19. About the study: Material from acute and convalescent COVID-19 was sourced from the United States, Italy and Spain. Nucleic acid was either cDNA or gDNA, and it came from T cells, B-cell-depleted T cells, or PBMCs.

Original methodology: It was from reference gene primer amplification that nucleated cell counts were estimated. This table comes from immunoSEQ multiplex PCR, and its TCRdb copy is limited to in-frame clones, with some not included. D and trimming were read from the DNA, whereas the V and J calls and clone size are those reported in that table. The data show more than 85,000 clones, with 75% to 95% seen just once and roughly 4.3% held by the top ten. V lost 7 bases and J lost 1; bases outside the gene matches: 3. The germline gives CDR1 SQVTM, CDR2 ANQGSEA. This CDR3 spans 12 amino acids. The source material was peripheral blood. The receptor comes from a man younger than 30 with acute or convalescent COVID-19. The gene calls are TRBV29-1 and TRBJ1-1; TRBD1 matches at 7 bases. The CDR3 spells CSARTGNTEAFF. The CDR3 DNA follows: TGCAGCGCGAGGACAGGGAACACTGAAGCTTTCTTT.